These 12 T cell receptor beta chains originate from one sample sequenced in a study of blood T cell repertoires in COVID-19. The assay was immunoSEQ multiplex PCR, and TCRdb's table has in-frame clones only and misses some. The sample carries some 200,000 clones, about 91% recorded once. Sequencing used peripheral blood. Receptors originate from a man aged 25-40 years with acute or convalescent COVID-19.

The rearrangement joins TRBV3-1 (or the pseudogene TRBV3-2) to TRBJ2-3; D is ambiguous. This CDR3 region has 15 residues. The ends were cut back, 1 base at V and 2 bases at J, with 10 bases in the middle. Germline V lookup: CDR1 LGHDT, CDR2 YNNKEL (reference sequence). The CDR3 is CASSQVVGATDTQYF. CDR3 DNA sequence: TGTGCCAGCAGCCAAGTGGTAGGAGCCACAGATACGCAGTATTTT.

This chain joins TRBV4-1 and TRBJ1-2; no firm D call. Germline V CDR1 and CDR2: MGHRA, YSYEKL. Trimming stripped 2 bases from V and 3 bases from J, with 13 bases between. CDR3 size: 15 residues. The chain's CDR3 is CASSQPGEADYGYTF. The CDR3 nucleotides read TGCGCCAGCAGCCAACCTGGAGAGGCAGACTATGGCTACACCTTC.

The chain couples TRBV10-3 to TRBJ2-1; 9 nucleotides line up with TRBD2. V lost 5 bases to trimming and J lost 10 bases; unmatched junction nucleotides: 12. CDR1 and CDR2 from the germline V gene are ENHRY and SYGVKD. The CDR3 has 15 residues. The CDR3 loop reads CAISFLGGGAEEQFF. The CDR3 DNA reads as TGTGCCATCAGTTTCTTGGGCGGGGGGGCTGAGGAGCAGTTCTTC.

The genes are TRBV3-1 (or the pseudogene TRBV3-2) and TRBJ2-5; 13 nucleotides align to TRBD2. The V gene end was trimmed by 8 bases and the J gene end by 3 bases; junction bases not matched to a gene: 0. The CDR3 totals 13 residues. Germline CDR1 and CDR2: LGHDT and YNNKEL (reference sequence). The CDR3 loop reads CASGLAGEETQYF. The DNA of the CDR3 is TGTGCCAGCGGACTAGCGGGGGAAGAGACCCAGTACTTC.

The chain joins TRBV6-1 to TRBJ1-1, with a tentative D call TRBD1 (5 bases). Trimming took 2 bases from V and 10 from J, leaving 17 bases between them. CDR1 is MNHNS, CDR2 SASEGT, per germline. This CDR3 spans 14 amino acids. The CDR3 here is CASSEPRISGGAFF. CDR3 nucleotide sequence: TGTGCCAGCAGTGAACCGAGAATTTCCGGGGGAGCTTTCTTT.

The V gene is TRBV28, the J gene TRBJ1-6, with D perhaps matching TRBD1 (5 bases). The ends were cut back, 6 bases at V and 1 base at J, with 13 bases in the middle. In germline, CDR1 is MDHEN, CDR2 SYDVKM. CDR3 size: 16 residues. This CDR3 reads CASSRVRESYNSPLHF. DNA for the CDR3: TGTGCCAGCAGCCGAGTCAGGGAATCCTATAATTCACCCCTCCACTTT.

This sequence joins TRBV5-4 and TRBJ1-4, with 8 bases identical to TRBD1. The CDR3 length is 14 residues. V gave up 2 bases and J gave up 11 bases; unmatched junction bases: 8. Germline values: CDR1 SGHNT, CDR2 YYREEE (reference sequence). The CDR3 sequence: CASSLGDTGGKLFF. CDR3 in DNA: TGTGCCAGCAGCTTAGGGGACACAGGGGGGAAACTGTTTTTT.

The chain combines TRBV27 with TRBJ2-7, with a possible D match to TRBD2 (5 bases). CDR1 and CDR2 (germline): MNHEY, SMNVEV (reference sequence). Trimming removed 4 bases from V and 0 bases from J, with 10 bases in between. This CDR3 contains 14 residues. CDR3 protein: CASSSSGDSYEQYF. The CDR3 DNA reads TGTGCCAGCAGTTCCAGCGGCGACTCCTACGAGCAGTACTTC.

This sequence joins TRBV6-5 and TRBJ1-5; the match to TRBD1 covers 10 bases. Germline CDR1 MNHEY, CDR2 SVGAGI. This CDR3 spans 15 amino acids. Trimming removed 6 bases from V and 7 bases from J; junction bases left unmatched: 9. The CDR3 DNA follows: TGTGCCAGCAGCAAAGACAGGGGGCTATCGCAGCCCCAGCATTTT. It yields the protein CASSKDRGLSQPQHF.

The chain carries TRBV7-3 and TRBJ1-1, with 8 bases identical to TRBD1. The V gene end was trimmed by 5 bases and the J gene end by 1 base; junction bases not matched to a gene: 6. The CDR3 length is 15 residues. CDR1 and CDR2 from the germline V gene are SGHTA and FQGTGA. This CDR3 is CASSPLGQANTEAFF. DNA of the CDR3: TGTGCCAGCAGCCCTTTGGGACAGGCGAACACTGAAGCTTTCTTT.

The rearrangement uses TRBV5-1 and TRBJ1-6; 7 nucleotides line up with TRBD1. The CDR3 runs 14 residues. V gave up 0 bases and J gave up 9 bases; unmatched junction bases: 3. Germline CDR1 SGHRS, CDR2 YFSETQ. The CDR3, as DNA: TGCGCCAGCAGCTTGGGACAGGGTTTTTCACCCCTCCACTTT. Its translation: CASSLGQGFSPLHF.

The chain couples TRBV19 to TRBJ2-3; 9 bases map to TRBD1. This CDR3 spans 15 amino acids. CDR1 is LNHDA, CDR2 SQIVND, per germline (reference sequence). V dropped 8 bases and J dropped 7; count of bases not matched to a gene: 13. DNA for the CDR3: TGTGCCAGTGCAGAAACGGGACAGGGACGAAATACGCAGTATTTT. It codes for CASAETGQGRNTQYF.